Given below is one T cell receptor beta chain in context. What it binds is unknown. The time point: baseline pretreatment blood. Treatment reported: 15 Gy SBRT to primary tumor, nephrectomy 4 weeks later. CDR1 is SGDLS and CDR2 is YYNGEE in the germline V gene. With 2 bases clipped from V and 3 bases from J, the junction kept 3 bases outside the gene matches. The CDR3 covers 15 residues. These data are taken from a study of radiation and T cells in renal cell carcinoma. Overall study findings and caveats: From baseline, blood top tumor clonotypes peaked at 2 weeks post-radiation.

The table came from immunoSEQ multiplex PCR; TCRdb's copy has only in-frame clones and leaves some out. The sample includes approximately 140,000 clones, around 78% seen only once; the top ten take under 30%. The receptor was derived from a woman aged 50 to 65 with renal cell carcinoma. The chain combines TRBV9 with TRBJ1-5; 9 bases agree with TRBD1. The material was blood, obtained from a patient whose treatment included radiotherapy and nephrectomy. CDR3 amino acids: CASSVGQGPNQPQHF. The CDR3 DNA follows: TGTGCCAGCAGCGTTGGACAGGGGCCCAATCAGCCCCAGCATTTT.